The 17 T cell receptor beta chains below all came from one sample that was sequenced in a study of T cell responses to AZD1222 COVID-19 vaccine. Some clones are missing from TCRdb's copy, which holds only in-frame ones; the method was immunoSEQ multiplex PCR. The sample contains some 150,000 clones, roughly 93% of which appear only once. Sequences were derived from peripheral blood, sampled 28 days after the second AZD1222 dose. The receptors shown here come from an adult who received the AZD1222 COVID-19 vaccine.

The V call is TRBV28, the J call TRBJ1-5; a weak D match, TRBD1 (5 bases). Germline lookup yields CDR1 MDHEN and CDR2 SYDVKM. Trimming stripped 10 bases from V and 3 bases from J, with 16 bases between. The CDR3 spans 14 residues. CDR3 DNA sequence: TGTGCCATCACCGGCGGGACTAACAATCAGCCCCAGCATTTT. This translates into CAITGGTNNQPQHF.

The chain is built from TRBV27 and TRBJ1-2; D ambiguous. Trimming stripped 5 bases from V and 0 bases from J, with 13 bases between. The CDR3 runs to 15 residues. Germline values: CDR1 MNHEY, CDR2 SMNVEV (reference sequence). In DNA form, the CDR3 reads TGTGCCAGCAGTGTCGGGGTCGGAACTAACTATGGCTACACCTTC. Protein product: CASSVGVGTNYGYTF.

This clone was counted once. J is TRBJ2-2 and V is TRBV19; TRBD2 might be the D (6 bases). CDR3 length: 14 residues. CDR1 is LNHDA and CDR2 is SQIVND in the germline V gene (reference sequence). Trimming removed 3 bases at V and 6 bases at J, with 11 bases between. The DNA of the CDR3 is TGTGCCAGTAGTATCAATCGGGGGTCCGGGGAGCTGTTTTTT. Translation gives CASSINRGSGELFF.

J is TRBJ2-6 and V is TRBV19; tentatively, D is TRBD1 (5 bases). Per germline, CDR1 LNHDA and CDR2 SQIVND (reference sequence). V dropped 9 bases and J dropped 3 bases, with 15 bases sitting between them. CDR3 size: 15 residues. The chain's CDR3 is CASSGSPGGANVLTF. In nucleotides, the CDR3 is TGTGCCAGCTCAGGGTCGCCTGGTGGGGCCAACGTCCTGACTTTC.

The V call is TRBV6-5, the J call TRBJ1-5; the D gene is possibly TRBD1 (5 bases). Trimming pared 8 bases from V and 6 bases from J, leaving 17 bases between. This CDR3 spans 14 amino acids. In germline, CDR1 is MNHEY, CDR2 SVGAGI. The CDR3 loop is CASGTPGRGQPQHF. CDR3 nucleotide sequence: TGTGCCAGCGGGACTCCGGGGCGCGGTCAGCCCCAGCATTTT.

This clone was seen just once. The CDR3 reads CASVLTGRTNEQFF. The CDR3 bases are TGTGCTTCTGTGCTGACGGGAAGAACGAATGAGCAGTTCTTC. The genes are TRBV12-5 and TRBJ2-1, with a weak D call TRBD2 (5 bases). Germline CDR1 LGHNT, CDR2 FRNRAP. V shed 11 bases and J shed 7 bases, with 21 bases lying between them. The CDR3 covers 14 residues.

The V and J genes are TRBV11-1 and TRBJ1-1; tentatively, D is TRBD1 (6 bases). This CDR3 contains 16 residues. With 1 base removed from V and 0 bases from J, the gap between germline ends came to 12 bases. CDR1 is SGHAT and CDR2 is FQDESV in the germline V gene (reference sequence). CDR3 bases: TGTGCCAGCAGCTTAGAACCCGACAGGATGAACACTGAAGCTTTCTTT. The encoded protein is CASSLEPDRMNTEAFF. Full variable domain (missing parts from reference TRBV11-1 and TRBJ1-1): EAEVAQSPRYKITEKSQAVAFWCDPISGHATLYWYRQILGQGPELLVQFQDESVVDDSQLPKDRFSAERLKGVDSTLKIQPAELGDSAMYLCASSLEPDRMNTEAFFGQGTRLTVV.

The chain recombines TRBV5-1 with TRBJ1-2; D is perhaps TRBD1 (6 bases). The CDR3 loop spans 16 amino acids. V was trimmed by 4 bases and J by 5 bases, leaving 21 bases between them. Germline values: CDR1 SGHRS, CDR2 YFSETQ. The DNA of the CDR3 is TGCGCCAGCAGCCAACAAGACAGCCTAGGGGGTTATGGCTACACCTTC. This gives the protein CASSQQDSLGGYGYTF.

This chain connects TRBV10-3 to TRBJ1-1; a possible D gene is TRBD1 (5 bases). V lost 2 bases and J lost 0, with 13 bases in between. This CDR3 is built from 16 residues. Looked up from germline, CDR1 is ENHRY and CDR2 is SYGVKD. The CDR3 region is CAISETSAGLNTEAFF. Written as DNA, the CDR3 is TGTGCCATCAGTGAGACCTCGGCGGGGCTGAACACTGAAGCTTTCTTT.

The CDR3 DNA reads as TGTGCCAGCAGTTCGACAGGGGGCGGGGGCTACACCTTC. It is translated as CASSSTGGGGYTF. This sequence joins TRBV6-6 and TRBJ1-2; 10 positions match TRBD1. Unmatched junction bases numbered 4, after V lost 4 bases and J lost 8 bases. The length of the CDR3 is 13 residues. CDR1 and CDR2 (germline): MNHNY, SVGAGI (reference sequence).

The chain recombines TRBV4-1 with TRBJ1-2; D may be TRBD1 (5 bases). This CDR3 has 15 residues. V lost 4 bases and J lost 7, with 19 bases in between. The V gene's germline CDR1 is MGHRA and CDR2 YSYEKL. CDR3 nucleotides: TGCGCCAGCAGCCCAACCAGCGGGGGTGATATTGGCTACACCTTC. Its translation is CASSPTSGGDIGYTF.

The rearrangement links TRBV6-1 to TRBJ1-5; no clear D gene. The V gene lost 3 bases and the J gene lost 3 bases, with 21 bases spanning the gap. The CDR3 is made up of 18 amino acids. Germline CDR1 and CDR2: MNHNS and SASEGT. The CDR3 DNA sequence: TGTGCCAGCAGTGACCACGGGAAGGGTCGGAACGACAATCAGCCCCAGCATTTT. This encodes CASSDHGKGRNDNQPQHF.

CDR3: CASSLVAGGQDYGYTF. Written as DNA, the CDR3 is TGCGCCAGCAGCTTGGTGGCAGGGGGGCAGGACTATGGCTACACCTTC. The rearrangement uses TRBV5-1 and TRBJ1-2; 7 nucleotides agree with TRBD1. CDR1 and CDR2 (germline): SGHRS, YFSETQ. Germline trimming cut 0 bases from V and 3 bases from J; bases unmatched to any gene: 8. The CDR3 length is 16 residues.

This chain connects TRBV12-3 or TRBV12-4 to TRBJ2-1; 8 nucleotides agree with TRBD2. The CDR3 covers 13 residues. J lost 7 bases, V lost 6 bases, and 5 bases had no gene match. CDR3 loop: CASSGRAVNEQFF. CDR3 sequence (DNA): TGTGCCAGCAGCGGGAGGGCCGTGAATGAGCAGTTCTTC.

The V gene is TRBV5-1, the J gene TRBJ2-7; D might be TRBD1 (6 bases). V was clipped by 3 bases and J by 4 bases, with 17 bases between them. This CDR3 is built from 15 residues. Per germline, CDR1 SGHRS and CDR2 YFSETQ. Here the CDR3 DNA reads TGCGCCAGCAGCTGGGCCGGGACAATCGTTTACGAGCAGTACTTC. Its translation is CASSWAGTIVYEQYF.

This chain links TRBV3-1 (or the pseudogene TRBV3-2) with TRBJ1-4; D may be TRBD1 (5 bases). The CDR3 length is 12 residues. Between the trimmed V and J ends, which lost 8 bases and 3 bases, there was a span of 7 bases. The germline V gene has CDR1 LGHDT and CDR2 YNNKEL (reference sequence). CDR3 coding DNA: TGTGCCAGCGGAGGGGCTAATGAAAAACTGTTTTTT. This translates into CASGGANEKLFF.

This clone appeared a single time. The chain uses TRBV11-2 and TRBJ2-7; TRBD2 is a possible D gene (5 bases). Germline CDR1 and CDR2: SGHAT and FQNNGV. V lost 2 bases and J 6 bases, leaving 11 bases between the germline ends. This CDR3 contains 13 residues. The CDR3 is CASSLSGAGEQYF. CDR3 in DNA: TGTGCCAGCAGCTTATCGGGTGCGGGCGAGCAGTACTTC. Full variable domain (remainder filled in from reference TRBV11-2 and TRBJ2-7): EAGVAQSPRYKIIEKRQSVAFWCNPISGHATLYWYQQILGQGPKLLIQFQNNGVVDDSQLPKDRFSAERLKGVDSTLKIQPAKLEDSAVYLCASSLSGAGEQYFGPGTRLTVT.